This TCR beta chain is from a study of T cell responses to AZD1222 COVID-19 vaccine. Looking at the study overall: Second-dose intervals near 4 or 12 weeks were combined. Overall study findings and caveats: Seropositive AZD1222 recipients at baseline numbered only five or six. A reported finding is that nearly half of spike-specific TCRs target unmutated variant regions. Clonal diversity may have been underestimated, and the donors were mostly white British, with more females than males.

As regards this clone: What it recognizes is unknown.

Method: immunoSEQ multiplex PCR; TCRdb's copy keeps in-frame clones and lacks some. The sample lists approximately 140,000 clones, under 95% occurring once. CDR3 length: 14 amino acids. V was clipped by 4 bases and J by 1 base, with 11 bases between them. CDR1 and CDR2 from the germline V gene are SGDLS and YYNGEE. V usage is TRBV9 and J usage is TRBJ1-1, with D perhaps TRBD1 (5 bases). The source of this sequence is an adult in good health. This specimen consisted of peripheral blood, obtained on day 0 of AZD1222 vaccination. The DNA of the CDR3 is TGTGCCAGCAGCACCCGACAGCAGAACACTGAAGCTTTCTTT. It translates to CASSTRQQNTEAFF. Full variable domain (rest looked up from reference TRBV9 and TRBJ1-1): DSGVTQTPKHLITATGQRVTLRCSPRSGDLSVYWYQQSLDQGLQFLIQYYNGEERAKGNILERFSAQQFPDLHSELNLSSLELGDSALYFCASSTRQQNTEAFFGQGTRLTVV.